This T cell receptor beta chain was obtained from a study of shared clonotypes between healthy human individuals. Study-wide results and limits: Represented diversity (both genetic and exposure-history) was limited by the small number of donors.

The germline CDR1 and CDR2 sequences are MGHRA and YSYEKL. Trimming cost V 2 bases and J 2 bases, with 16 bases left between them. The CDR3 is made up of 16 amino acids. Several immunoSEQ 96-well plates shared each subset's DNA, each plate a replicate. Data came from immunoSEQ multiplex PCR; TCRdb stores just in-frame clones and leaves some out. The sample gives hundreds of thousands of clones, over 60% of which show up once; 12% is in the top ten. Concerning this clone: Its antigen is as yet unknown.

The chain has TRBV4-1 and TRBJ2-7; D is uncertain. This clonotype was obtained from a woman in her forties in good health. Some clones in this sample may be carry-over from other donors' samples. Sequencing was done on a sample of PBMCs. The CDR3 bases are TGCGCCAGCAGCCAACTTCCTAGGGAAATGCCCTACGAGCAGTACTTC. Its protein product is CASSQLPREMPYEQYF.